These T cell receptor beta chains were read from a single sample in a study of cytomegalovirus exposure and HLA in healthy donors. Sequencing was performed with immunoSEQ multiplex PCR; in TCRdb, only in-frame clones are kept and a portion is missing. The repertoire holds some 250,000 clones, with 82% as singletons. Sequences were obtained from PBMCs. Receptors were obtained from a woman in her forties in good health and CMV-seropositive. Both conserved end residues are part of each CDR3. D genes are given only for firm matches. Size values are once, few and many counts, or a class for expanded clones, and some rows have none.

J gene	clone size	V gene	D gene	CDR3 DNA	CDR3 protein
TRBJ1-2	NA	TRBV6-1	NA	TGTGCCAGCAGTGAAGCGACAAGGCTATATGGCTACACCTTC	CASSEATRLYGYTF
TRBJ1-2	NA	TRBV7-2	NA	TGTGCCAGCAGCTTAGCCGGGGGGTCCCATGGCTACACCTTC	CASSLAGGSHGYTF
TRBJ2-7	NA	TRBV6-5	NA	TGTGCCAGCAGTTGGGGCAGGGCTTCCTACGAGCAGTACTTC	CASSWGRASYEQYF
TRBJ1-2	NA	TRBV19	NA	TGTGCCAGTAGTCCCCCTCCCACCGGGGGTCGGGCCAACTATGGCTACACCTTC	CASSPPPTGGRANYGYTF
TRBJ1-1	NA	TRBV7-9	NA	TGTGCCAGCAGCTTAGAGGGCGGGACTGAAGCTTTCTTT	CASSLEGGTEAFF
TRBJ2-1	few	TRBV7-6	TRBD2	TGTGCCAGCAAGGAGACTAGCGGGGGAGGTTACAATGAGCAGTTCTTC	CASKETSGGGYNEQFF
TRBJ2-3	NA	TRBV2	NA	TGTGCCAGCAGAGTAGAAAGCACAGATACGCAGTATTTT	CASRVESTDTQYF
TRBJ1-2	NA	TRBV19	NA	TGTGCCAGTAGTATGCCAGGAGGGGGCTACACCTTC	CASSMPGGGYTF
TRBJ2-5	NA	TRBV9	NA	TGTGCCAGCAGCGTAGGGGACGGGGGACAAGAGACCCAGTACTTC	CASSVGDGGQETQYF
TRBJ1-1	once	TRBV7-9	NA	TGTGCCAGCAGCTTAGGGCGGGTCTCTGAAGCTTTCTTT	CASSLGRVSEAFF
TRBJ1-6	NA	TRBV30	NA	TGTGCCTGGAGTGTTAAACAGACTTCACCCCTCCACTTT	CAWSVKQTSPLHF
TRBJ1-1	NA	TRBV4-1	NA	TGCGCCAGCAGCCAAGGAGCAGCAGACTGCCGATTT	CASSQGAADCRF
TRBJ1-2	NA	TRBV5-6	NA	TGTGCCAGCAGCTTGGCCAGTTCCCCTGGCTGCACCTTC	CASSLASSPGCTF
TRBJ1-2	NA	TRBV27	TRBD1	TGTGCCAGCAGGGAAACAGGGGGCGTGAGCTATGGCTACACCTTC	CASRETGGVSYGYTF
TRBJ1-2	NA	TRBV5-1	NA	TGCGCCAGCAGCTTGGAGGGGGAGGGGACCTATGGCTACACCTTC	CASSLEGEGTYGYTF
TRBJ2-7	NA	TRBV19	NA	TGTGCCAGTAGTATTCAGGCGGGCGAGCAGTACTTC	CASSIQAGEQYF
TRBJ1-2	NA	TRBV7-2	NA	TGTGCCAGCAGCTTAGTTAGGGGCGGCTACACCTTC	CASSLVRGGYTF
TRBJ2-5	NA	TRBV6-4	TRBD1	TGTGCCAGCAGTTTCCAAGCCGGGACAGGGACAGAGACCCAGTACTTC	CASSFQAGTGTETQYF
TRBJ2-3	NA	TRBV5-5	NA	TGTGCCAGCAGCTCGGAGGGCTGGAGCACAGATACGCAGTATTTT	CASSSEGWSTDTQYF
TRBJ2-7	NA	TRBV10-3	TRBD1	TGTGCCATCAGTAGTAGACAGGGCGCCCACGAGCAGTACTTC	CAISSRQGAHEQYF
TRBJ1-5	NA	TRBV27	TRBD1	TGTGCCAGCAGTCCGGGGACAGTCAATCAGCCCCAGCATTTT	CASSPGTVNQPQHF
TRBJ2-7	NA	TRBV9	TRBD1	TGTGCCAGCAGTCCAAGACCCGGGACAGGGGGATCCGAGCAGTACTTC	CASSPRPGTGGSEQYF
TRBJ1-5	NA	TRBV30	NA	TGTGCCGTAGGGGATGCTCAGCCCCAGCATTTT	CAVGDAQPQHF
TRBJ2-1	NA	TRBV5-8	TRBD2	TGTGCCAGCAGCAAGGGACTAGCGGGACGCCTTGGCATCTTC	CASSKGLAGRLGIF
TRBJ1-6	NA	TRBV7-2	TRBD1	TGTGCCAGCAGCTTCTGGACAGGGGATAATTCACCCCTCCACTTT	CASSFWTGDNSPLHF
TRBJ1-3	NA	TRBV5-1	NA	TGCGCCAGCAGCTCAGGGTGGCTCTCGAGGGGAAACACCATATATTTT	CASSSGWLSRGNTIYF
TRBJ2-7	NA	TRBV12-5	NA	TGTGCTAGTGGTTTGACCACAGGGTTTTACGAGCAGTACTTC	CASGLTTGFYEQYF
TRBJ2-2	NA	TRBV4-3	TRBD1	TGCGCCAGCAGCCAAGAATATCTACAGGGGACCGGGGAGCTGTTTTTT	CASSQEYLQGTGELFF
TRBJ2-2	NA	TRBV7-2	NA	TGTGCCAGCAGCTACCGGGACTCCCATTTCATAGGCACCGGGGAGCTGTTTTTT	CASSYRDSHFIGTGELFF
TRBJ1-5	NA	TRBV5-4	NA	TGTGCCAGCAGCTTGGCGGGCAGGGAATTAAAGAAAGGTCAGCCCCAGCATTTT	CASSLAGRELKKGQPQHF
TRBJ2-3	once	TRBV7-3	NA	TGTGCCAGCAGCAGCGGAACTAGCCGCCTGTTGGATACGCAGTATTTT	CASSSGTSRLLDTQYF
TRBJ1-1	NA	TRBV25-1	NA	TGTGCCAGCGTGAAGGGGGAGATGAACACTGAAGCTTTCTTT	CASVKGEMNTEAFF
TRBJ2-1	NA	TRBV9	TRBD2	TGTGCCAGCAGCGTAAGGCGGGAGGGCCCCCACAATGAGCAGTTCTTC	CASSVRREGPHNEQFF
TRBJ2-3	NA	TRBV7-9	NA	TGTGCCAGCAGCTTCCAGGTCCTCCCAGATACGCAGTATTTT	CASSFQVLPDTQYF
TRBJ1-5	NA	TRBV5-1	TRBD1	TGCGCCAGCAGTGGGACAGGGGGCCAGCCCCAGCATTTT	CASSGTGGQPQHF
TRBJ1-5	once	TRBV9	TRBD1	TGTGCCAGCAGCGCCGGGACAGGGCTTGGTCAGCCCCAGCATTTT	CASSAGTGLGQPQHF
TRBJ2-1	NA	TRBV2	NA	TGTGCCAGCAGTGAAGCGGCTGACAGGCCCCCGGGATACAATGAGCAGTTCTTC	CASSEAADRPPGYNEQFF
TRBJ1-1	NA	TRBV30	NA	TGTGCCTGGAGGGACGGGGGGCACGCTGAAGCTTTCTTT	CAWRDGGHAEAFF
TRBJ2-5	once	TRBV6-5	TRBD2	TGTGCCAGCAGTTCCGGGACTAGCATTTTCGAGACCCAGTACTTC	CASSSGTSIFETQYF
TRBJ1-1	NA	TRBV4-2	TRBD1	TGTGCCAGCAGCCAAGAAGGGGGCAGCGAAGCTTTCTTT	CASSQEGGSEAFF
TRBJ2-7	NA	TRBV14	NA	TGTGCCAGCTCCTACAGGACCTCCTACGAGCAGTACTTC	CASSYRTSYEQYF